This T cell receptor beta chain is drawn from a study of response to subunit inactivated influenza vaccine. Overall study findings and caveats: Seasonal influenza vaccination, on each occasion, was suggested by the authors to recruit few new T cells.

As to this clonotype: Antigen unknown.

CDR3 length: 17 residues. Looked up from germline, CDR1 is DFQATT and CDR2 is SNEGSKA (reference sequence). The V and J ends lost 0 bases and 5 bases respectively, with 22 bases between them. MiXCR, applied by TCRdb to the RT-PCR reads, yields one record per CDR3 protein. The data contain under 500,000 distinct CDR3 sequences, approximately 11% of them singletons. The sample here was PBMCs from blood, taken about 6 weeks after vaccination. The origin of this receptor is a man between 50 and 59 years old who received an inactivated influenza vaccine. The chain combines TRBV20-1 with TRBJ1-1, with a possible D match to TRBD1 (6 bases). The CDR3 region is CSARDHTGAGVGTEAFF. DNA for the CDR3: TGCAGTGCTAGAGATCACACGGGGGCGGGGGTAGGTACTGAAGCTTTCTTT.